This entry lists 8 T cell receptor beta chains sequenced from one sample in a study of regulatory T cells in long-lasting Graves disease. Time point defined: newly diagnosed GD, antithyroid drugs for less than 3 months. PBMC-derived RNA was used for the TCR library. Combining iRepertoire HTBI primers with Arm-PCR of CDR3 regions, the authors built TCR beta libraries. TCRdb independently ran MiXCR on the multiplex PCR reads; one entry per CDR3 protein. This repertoire shows approximately 480,000 distinct CDR3 sequences, roughly 15% found once; its top ten account for 9% to 15%. These same records also appear under a second study, on T cells in Graves' hyperthyroidism and ophthalmopathy.

The specimen was peripheral blood mononuclear cells (PBMCs), collected at new diagnosis, from a patient treated with antithyroid drugs. All receptors derive from a man between 40 and 49 years old with Graves disease.

The rearrangement joins TRBV11-3 to TRBJ2-1; 7 nucleotides line up with TRBD2. CDR3 size: 16 residues. The J segment lost 2 bases and the V segment lost 6 bases, leaving 10 bases of the junction unmatched. The germline CDR1 and CDR2 sequences are SGHNT and YENEEA. As DNA, the CDR3 is TGTGCCAGCAGACAATATTCTAGCGGACCCTACAATGAGCAGTTCTTC. Its translation is CASRQYSSGPYNEQFF.

This clonotype came up a few times. The V and J genes are TRBV3-1 and TRBJ2-1, with 7 bases lining up with TRBD2. This CDR3 contains 17 residues. CDR1 and CDR2 (germline): LGHDT, YNNKEL (reference sequence). V shed 4 bases, J shed 0 bases, and the junction held 9 bases outside the gene matches. The CDR3 DNA reads as TGTGCCAGCAGCCCCTTGGCGGCTAGCGGCTCCTACAATGAGCAGTTCTTC. Protein sequence: CASSPLAASGSYNEQFF.

This clonotype was detected only a few times. The chain couples TRBV20-1 to TRBJ2-5; 13 bases agree with TRBD2. The trim removed 6 bases at V and 7 bases at J, leaving 11 bases unmatched. Germline-derived CDR1 and CDR2 are DFQATT and SNEGSKA (reference sequence). This CDR3 comprises 15 residues. The CDR3 protein is CSAQGTSGVAGTQYF. CDR3 DNA: TGCAGTGCCCAGGGGACTAGCGGGGTCGCGGGGACCCAGTACTTC.

Remarks on this clonotype: Just one base apart from a much larger clone, this may be a read error. The chain combines TRBV20-1 with TRBJ2-7; the match to TRBD1 covers 9 bases. Germline CDR1 is DFQATT and CDR2 is SNEGSKA (reference sequence). This CDR3 contains 14 residues. The ends lost 5 bases at V and 7 bases at J; junction bases unmatched: 12. The CDR3 DNA reads as TGCAGTGCTCGACCCGGGACAGGGAGAAATGAGCAGTACTTC. Protein product: CSARPGTGRNEQYF.

The chain employs TRBV19 and TRBJ1-5, with 8 bases fitting TRBD1. V shed 7 bases and J 5 bases; nucleotides not matched to a gene: 10. From germline, CDR1 is LNHDA and CDR2 SQIVND (reference sequence). The CDR3 is 15 residues long. The CDR3 protein is CASKAWTGIDQPQHF. The CDR3 DNA follows: TGTGCCAGTAAGGCTTGGACAGGGATAGATCAGCCCCAGCATTTT.

The chain is built from TRBV11-2 and TRBJ1-3; D not resolved. From germline, CDR1 is SGHAT and CDR2 FQNNGV. CDR3 length equals 13 residues. The germline V and J ends were trimmed by 0 bases and 5 bases, with 5 bases remaining between them. CDR3 region: CASSLDFRNTIYF. CDR3 coding DNA: TGTGCCAGCAGCTTAGATTTTCGAAACACCATATATTTT. The entire variable domain, with the rest obtained from reference TRBV11-2 and TRBJ1-3, is as follows: EAGVAQSPRYKIIEKRQSVAFWCNPISGHATLYWYQQILGQGPKLLIQFQNNGVVDDSQLPKDRFSAERLKGVDSTLKIQPAKLEDSAVYLCASSLDFRNTIYFGEGSWLTVV.

This clonotype has a count of ten or more. The chain links TRBV6-6 to TRBJ2-5; no clear D gene. With 0 bases removed from V and 2 bases from J, the gap between germline ends came to 7 bases. The germline CDR1 and CDR2 sequences are MNHNY and SVGAGI (reference sequence). The CDR3 is 14 residues long. The DNA of the CDR3 is TGTGCCAGCAGTTACTCTAGTAATCAAGAGACCCAGTACTTC. This codes for CASSYSSNQETQYF.

This clonotype showed up just a few times. V usage is TRBV4-1 and J usage is TRBJ2-1, with D perhaps matching TRBD2 (7 bases). In germline, CDR1 is MGHRA, CDR2 YSYEKL. V lost 2 bases and J lost 3, with 11 bases in between. This CDR3 is 15 amino acids long. CDR3 nucleotides: TGCGCCAGCAGCCAAAAAGCGGGACACTACAATGAGCAGTTCTTC. Its translation: CASSQKAGHYNEQFF.